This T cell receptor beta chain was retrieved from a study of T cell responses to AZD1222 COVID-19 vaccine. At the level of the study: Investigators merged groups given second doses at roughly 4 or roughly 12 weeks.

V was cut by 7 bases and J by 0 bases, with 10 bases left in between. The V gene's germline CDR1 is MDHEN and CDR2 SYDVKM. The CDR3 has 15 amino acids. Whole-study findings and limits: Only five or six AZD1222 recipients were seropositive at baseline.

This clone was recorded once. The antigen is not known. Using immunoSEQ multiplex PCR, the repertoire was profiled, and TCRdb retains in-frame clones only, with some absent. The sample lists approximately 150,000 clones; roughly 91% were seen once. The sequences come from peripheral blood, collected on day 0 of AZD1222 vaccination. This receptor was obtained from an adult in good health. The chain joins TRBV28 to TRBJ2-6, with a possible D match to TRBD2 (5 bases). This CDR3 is CASTEGDSGANVLTF. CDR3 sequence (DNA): TGTGCCAGCACCGAGGGCGACTCTGGGGCCAACGTCCTGACTTTC.